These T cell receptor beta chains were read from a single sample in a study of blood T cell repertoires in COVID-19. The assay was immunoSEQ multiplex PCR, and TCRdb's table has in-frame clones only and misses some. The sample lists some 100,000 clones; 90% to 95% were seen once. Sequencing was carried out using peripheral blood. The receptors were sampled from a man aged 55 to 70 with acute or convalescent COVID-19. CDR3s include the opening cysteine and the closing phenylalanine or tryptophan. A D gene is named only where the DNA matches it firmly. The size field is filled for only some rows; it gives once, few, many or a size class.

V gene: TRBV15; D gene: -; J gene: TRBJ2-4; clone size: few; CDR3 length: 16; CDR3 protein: CATSRESAGAFDIQYF; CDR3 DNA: TGTGCCACCAGCAGAGAATCGGCAGGGGCCTTTGACATTCAGTACTTC
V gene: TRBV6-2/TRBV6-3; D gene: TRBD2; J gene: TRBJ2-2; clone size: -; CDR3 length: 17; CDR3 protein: CASSYSTSGINTGELFF; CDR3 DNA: TGTGCCAGCAGTTACTCGACTAGCGGGATAAACACCGGGGAGCTGTTTTTT
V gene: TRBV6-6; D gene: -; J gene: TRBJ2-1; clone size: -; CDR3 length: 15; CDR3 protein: CASNSLPVSYNEQFF; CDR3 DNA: TGTGCCAGCAACTCCCTCCCTGTCTCCTACAATGAGCAGTTCTTC
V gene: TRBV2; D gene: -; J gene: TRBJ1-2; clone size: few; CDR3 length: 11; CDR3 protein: CASSDSYGYTF; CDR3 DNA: TGTGCCAGCAGTGATAGCTATGGCTACACCTTC
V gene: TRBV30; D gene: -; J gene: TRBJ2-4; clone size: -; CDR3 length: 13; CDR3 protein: CAWIPIAKNIQYF; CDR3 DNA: TGTGCCTGGATCCCCATAGCCAAAAACATTCAGTACTTC
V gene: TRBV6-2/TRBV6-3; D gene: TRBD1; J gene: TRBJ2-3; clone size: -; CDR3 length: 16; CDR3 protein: CASSYGQGASTDTQYF; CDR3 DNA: TGTGCCAGCAGTTACGGGCAGGGGGCTAGCACAGATACGCAGTATTTT
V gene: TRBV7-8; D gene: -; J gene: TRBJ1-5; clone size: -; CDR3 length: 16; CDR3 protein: CASSRGSGRSNQPQHF; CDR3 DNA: TGTGCCAGCAGCCGAGGGTCAGGGCGGAGCAATCAGCCCCAGCATTTT
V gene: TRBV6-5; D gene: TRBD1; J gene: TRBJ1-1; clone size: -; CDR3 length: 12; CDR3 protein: CASSNRDRGAFF; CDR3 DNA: TGTGCCAGCAGTAACCGGGACAGGGGAGCTTTCTTT
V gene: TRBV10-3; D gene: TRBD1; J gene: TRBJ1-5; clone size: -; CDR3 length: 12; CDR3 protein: CAISEGDRDQHF; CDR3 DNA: TGTGCCATCAGTGAGGGGGACAGGGACCAGCATTTT
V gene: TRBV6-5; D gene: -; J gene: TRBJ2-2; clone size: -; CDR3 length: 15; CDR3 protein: CASRRREGFTGELFF; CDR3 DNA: TGTGCCAGCAGACGGAGGGAAGGGTTCACCGGGGAGCTGTTTTTT
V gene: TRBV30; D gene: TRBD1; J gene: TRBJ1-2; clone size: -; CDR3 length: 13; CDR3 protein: CAWSKTGGGGYTF; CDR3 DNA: TGTGCCTGGAGTAAAACAGGGGGAGGGGGCTACACCTTC
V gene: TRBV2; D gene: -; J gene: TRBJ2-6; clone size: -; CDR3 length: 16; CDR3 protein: CASSGQGGRRANVLTF; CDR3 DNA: TGTGCCAGCAGTGGTCAGGGGGGAAGGAGGGCCAACGTCCTGACTTTC
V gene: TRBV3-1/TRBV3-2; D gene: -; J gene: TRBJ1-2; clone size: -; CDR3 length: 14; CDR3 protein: CASSQDGRVGGYTF; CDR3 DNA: TGTGCCAGCAGCCAAGATGGCAGGGTTGGTGGCTACACCTTC
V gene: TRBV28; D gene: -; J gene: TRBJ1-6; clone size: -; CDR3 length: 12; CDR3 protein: CASRGTNSPLHF; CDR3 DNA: TGTGCCAGCAGGGGCACTAATTCACCCCTCCACTTT
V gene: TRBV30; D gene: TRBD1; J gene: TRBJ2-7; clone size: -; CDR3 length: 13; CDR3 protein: CAWGTGGAYEQYF; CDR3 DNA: TGTGCCTGGGGGACAGGGGGGGCCTACGAGCAGTACTTC
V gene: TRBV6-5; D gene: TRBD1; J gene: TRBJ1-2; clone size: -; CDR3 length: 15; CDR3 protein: CASSPGTGSAYGYTF; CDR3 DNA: TGTGCCAGCAGCCCCGGGACAGGGAGTGCCTATGGCTACACCTTC